These T cell receptor beta chains were read from a single sample in a study of response to subunit inactivated influenza vaccine. TCRdb re-analysed the RT-PCR reads in MiXCR, keeping a single row per CDR3 protein. The sample consists of roughly 710,000 distinct CDR3 sequences, around 15% of them appearing once. Here the sequenced sample was PBMCs from blood, taken 14 to 15 days before vaccination. Receptor source: a man between 50 and 59 years old who received an inactivated influenza vaccine. CDR3s leave out the opening cysteine and the closing phenylalanine or tryptophan. A D gene is named only where the DNA matches it firmly. Expanded clones are given a class, and other clones once, few, many or no size at all.

v_gene	abundance	j_gene	len	d_gene	CDR3aa
TRBV5-1	few	TRBJ2-7	13	TRBD2	ASSLAAAGRLEQY
TRBV4-3	NA	TRBJ2-6	15	NA	ASSQAITFSGANVLT
TRBV6-6	NA	TRBJ1-1	11	NA	ASRAEMNTEAF
TRBV7-2	few	TRBJ2-3	14	TRBD2	ASSILAGAGTDTQY
TRBV5-1	many	TRBJ2-7	13	TRBD2	ASSLTSGRAYEQY
TRBV5-1	NA	TRBJ2-5	15	TRBD2	ASSLGGGGAVLETQY
TRBV4-1	NA	TRBJ1-5	11	NA	ASSRFGGQPQH
TRBV11-1	many	TRBJ2-3	11	NA	ASSQLYTDTQY
TRBV7-6	NA	TRBJ1-1	13	NA	ASSRSGSVNTEAF
TRBV6-5	few	TRBJ2-7	12	NA	ASSYSDRPGEQY
TRBV7-9	few	TRBJ2-1	14	TRBD2	ASSSVAGPSYNEQF
TRBV29-1	many	TRBJ2-7	10	NA	SVRAGSYEQY
TRBV7-9	NA	TRBJ1-6	12	NA	ASSLTRGGSPLH
TRBV7-9	many	TRBJ2-7	10	NA	ASSPGRYEQY
TRBV2	NA	TRBJ2-1	12	TRBD1	ASGDRGAYGEQF
TRBV5-5	many	TRBJ2-1	10	NA	ASRRDGNEQF
TRBV10-3	NA	TRBJ2-2	13	NA	AISPSQGGAGELF
TRBV10-3	NA	TRBJ2-2	14	TRBD1	AISPGTGGNTGELF
TRBV18	NA	TRBJ2-2	16	TRBD1	ASSATTGGKVSTGELF
TRBV5-5	NA	TRBJ1-5	13	TRBD1	ASRPGTGSSQPQH
TRBV20-1	NA	TRBJ1-6	11	NA	SARRVEESPLH
TRBV5-6	NA	TRBJ2-1	13	TRBD2	ASSLAGTSLNRAF
TRBV9	NA	TRBJ2-1	13	TRBD2	ASSVLGLADNEQF